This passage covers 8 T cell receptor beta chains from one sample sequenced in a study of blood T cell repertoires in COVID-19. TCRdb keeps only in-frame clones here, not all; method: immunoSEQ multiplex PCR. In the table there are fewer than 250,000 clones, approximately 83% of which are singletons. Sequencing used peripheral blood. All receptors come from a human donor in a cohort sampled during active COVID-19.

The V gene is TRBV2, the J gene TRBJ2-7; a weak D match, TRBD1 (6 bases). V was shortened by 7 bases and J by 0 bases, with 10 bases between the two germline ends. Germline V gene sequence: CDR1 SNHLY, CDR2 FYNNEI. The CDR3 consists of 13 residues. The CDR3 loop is CASTTTGSYEQYF. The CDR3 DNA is TGTGCCAGCACCACGACAGGCTCCTACGAGCAGTACTTC.

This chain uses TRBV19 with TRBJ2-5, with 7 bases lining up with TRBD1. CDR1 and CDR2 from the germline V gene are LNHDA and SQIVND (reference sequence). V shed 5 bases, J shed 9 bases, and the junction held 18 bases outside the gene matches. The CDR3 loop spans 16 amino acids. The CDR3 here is CASSSHPKMSQGAQYF. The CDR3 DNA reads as TGTGCCAGTAGTTCCCACCCAAAAATGAGCCAGGGGGCCCAGTACTTC.

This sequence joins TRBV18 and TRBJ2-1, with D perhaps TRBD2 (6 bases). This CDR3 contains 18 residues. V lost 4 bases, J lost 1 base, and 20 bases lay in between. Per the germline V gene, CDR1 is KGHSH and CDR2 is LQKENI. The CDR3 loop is CASSLNAPLGGSYNEQFF. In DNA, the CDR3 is TGTGCCAGCTCACTCAATGCCCCCTTGGGGGGTTCCTACAATGAGCAGTTCTTC.

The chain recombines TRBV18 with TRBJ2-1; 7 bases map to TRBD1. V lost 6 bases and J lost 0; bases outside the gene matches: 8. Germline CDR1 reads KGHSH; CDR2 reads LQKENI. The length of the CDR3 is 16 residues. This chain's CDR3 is CASSRKTGSSYNEQFF. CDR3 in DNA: TGTGCCAGCTCCCGAAAGACAGGGAGCTCCTACAATGAGCAGTTCTTC.

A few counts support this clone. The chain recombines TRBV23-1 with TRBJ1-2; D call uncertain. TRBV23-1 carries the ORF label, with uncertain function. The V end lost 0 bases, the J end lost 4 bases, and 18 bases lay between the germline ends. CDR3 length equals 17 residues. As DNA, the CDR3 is TGCGCCAGCAGTCAATCGAACAGCTTAAACACGATCTATGGCTACACCTTC. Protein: CASSQSNSLNTIYGYTF.

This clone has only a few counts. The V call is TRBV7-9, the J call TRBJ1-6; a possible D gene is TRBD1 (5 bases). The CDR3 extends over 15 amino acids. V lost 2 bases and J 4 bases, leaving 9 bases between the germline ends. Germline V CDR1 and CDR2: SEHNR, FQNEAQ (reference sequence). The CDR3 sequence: CASSLSPGYNSPLHF. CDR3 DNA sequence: TGTGCCAGCAGCTTATCACCAGGGTATAATTCACCCCTCCACTTT. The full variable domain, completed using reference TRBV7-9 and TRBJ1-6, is DTGVSQNPRHKITKRGQNVTFRCDPISEHNRLYWYRQTLGQGPEFLTYFQNEAQLEKSRLLSDRFSAERPKGSFSTLEIQRTEQGDSAMYLCASSLSPGYNSPLHFGNGTRLTVT.

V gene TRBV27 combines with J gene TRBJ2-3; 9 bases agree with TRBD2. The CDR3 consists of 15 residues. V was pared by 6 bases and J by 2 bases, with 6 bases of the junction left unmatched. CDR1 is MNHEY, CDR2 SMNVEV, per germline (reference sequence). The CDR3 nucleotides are TGTGCCAGCAGGTTGGCTAGCGGGATCACAGATACGCAGTATTTT. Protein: CASRLASGITDTQYF.

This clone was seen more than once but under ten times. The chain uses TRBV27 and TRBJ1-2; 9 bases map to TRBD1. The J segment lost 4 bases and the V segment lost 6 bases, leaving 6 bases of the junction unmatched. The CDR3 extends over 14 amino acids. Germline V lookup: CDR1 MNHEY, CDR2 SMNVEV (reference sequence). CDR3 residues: CASSPNRGPYGYTF. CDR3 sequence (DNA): TGTGCCAGCAGCCCCAACAGGGGGCCCTATGGCTACACCTTC.